This entry concerns a single T cell receptor beta chain. This receptor's antigen is unknown. No base quality information exists; no much larger clone differs at one position. The library came from the immunoSEQ multiplex PCR assay. In TCRdb, the immuneACCESS table is reduced to in-frame sequences with V and J assigned. These tables do not hold every clone; where another copy was compared, an unresolved V gene accounts for under half, and the others remain unexplained. A total of some 150,000 clones appear in this sample, roughly 92% of them only once. The ten largest make up about 12% of the sample. The data belong to a study of control samples from healthy donors and cancer patients (dated by TCRdb to about 2020). The CDR3 goes from the cysteine to the phenylalanine over 17 residues. Only the CDR3 part of the read is kept: 51 bases, read in frame from the first base.

The chain is assembled from TRBV21-1 and TRBJ2-7; the table names TRBD1, a call not compared with the DNA. TRBV21-1 is noted as a pseudogene. Sequenced input: blood. The receptor's source is a man aged 35-49 years in good health. The CDR3: CASSKSLFRTATYEQYF. The DNA is TGTGCCAGCAGCAAATCCTTATTCAGGACAGCGACCTACGAGCAGTACTTC.